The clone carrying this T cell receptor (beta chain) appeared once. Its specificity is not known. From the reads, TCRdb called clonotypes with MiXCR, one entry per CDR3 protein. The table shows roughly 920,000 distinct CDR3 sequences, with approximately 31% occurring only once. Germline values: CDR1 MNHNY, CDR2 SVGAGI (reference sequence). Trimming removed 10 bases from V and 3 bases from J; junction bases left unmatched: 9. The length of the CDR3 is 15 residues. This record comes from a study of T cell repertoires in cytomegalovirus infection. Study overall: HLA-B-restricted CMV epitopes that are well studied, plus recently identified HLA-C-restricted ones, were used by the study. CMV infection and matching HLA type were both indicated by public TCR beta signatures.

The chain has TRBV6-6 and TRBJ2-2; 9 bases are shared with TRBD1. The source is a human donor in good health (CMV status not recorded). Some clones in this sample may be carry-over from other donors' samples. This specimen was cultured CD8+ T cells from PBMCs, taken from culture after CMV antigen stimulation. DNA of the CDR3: TGTGCCACCTCGTGGGACAGGGATGACACCGGGGAGCTGTTTTTT. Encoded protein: CATSWDRDDTGELFF.